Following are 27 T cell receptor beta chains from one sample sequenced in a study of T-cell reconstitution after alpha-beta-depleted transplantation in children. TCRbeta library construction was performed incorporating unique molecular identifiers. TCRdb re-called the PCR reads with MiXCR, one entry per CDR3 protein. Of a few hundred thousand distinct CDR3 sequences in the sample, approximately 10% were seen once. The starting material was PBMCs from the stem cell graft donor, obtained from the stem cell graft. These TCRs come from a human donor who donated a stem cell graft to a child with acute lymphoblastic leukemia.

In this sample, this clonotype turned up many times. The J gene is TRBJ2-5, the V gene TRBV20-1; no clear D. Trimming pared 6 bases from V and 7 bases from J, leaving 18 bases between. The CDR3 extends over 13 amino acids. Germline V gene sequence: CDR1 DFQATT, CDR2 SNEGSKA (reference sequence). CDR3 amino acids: CSAPGQASGTQYF. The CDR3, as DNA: TGCAGTGCCCCGGGCCAGGCTAGTGGGACCCAGTACTTC.

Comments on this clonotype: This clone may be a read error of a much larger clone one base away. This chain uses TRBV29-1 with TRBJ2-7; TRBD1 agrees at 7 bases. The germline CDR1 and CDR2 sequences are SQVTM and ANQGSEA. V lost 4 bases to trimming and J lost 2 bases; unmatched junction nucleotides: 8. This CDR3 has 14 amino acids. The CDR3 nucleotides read TGCAGCGTTGTGAGGCCCAGGGGGACCTACGAGCAGTACTTC. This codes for CSVVRPRGTYEQYF.

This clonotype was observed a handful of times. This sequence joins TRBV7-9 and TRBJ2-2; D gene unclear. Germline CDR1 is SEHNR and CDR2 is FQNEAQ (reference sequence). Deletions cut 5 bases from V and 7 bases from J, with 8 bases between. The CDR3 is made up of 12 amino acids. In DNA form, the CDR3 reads TGTGCCAGCAGCCAAGACGGCGGGGAGCTGTTTTTT. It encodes CASSQDGGELFF.

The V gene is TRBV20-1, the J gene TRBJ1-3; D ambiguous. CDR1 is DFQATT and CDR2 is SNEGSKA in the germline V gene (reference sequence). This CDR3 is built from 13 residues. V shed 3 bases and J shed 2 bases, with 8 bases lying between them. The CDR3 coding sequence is TGCAGTGCTAGTCTCCAGACTGGAAACACCATATATTTT. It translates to CSASLQTGNTIYF.

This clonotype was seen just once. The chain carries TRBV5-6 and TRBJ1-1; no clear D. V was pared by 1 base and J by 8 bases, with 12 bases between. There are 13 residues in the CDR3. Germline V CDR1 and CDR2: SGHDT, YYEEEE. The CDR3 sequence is CASSLPYSGEAFF. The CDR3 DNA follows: TGTGCCAGCAGCTTGCCCTACTCAGGAGAAGCTTTCTTT.

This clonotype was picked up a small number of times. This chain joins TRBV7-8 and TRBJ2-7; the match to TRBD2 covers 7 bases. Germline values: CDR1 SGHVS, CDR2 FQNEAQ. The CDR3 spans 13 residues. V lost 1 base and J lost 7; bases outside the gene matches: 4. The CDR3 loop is CASSLGLAKEQYF. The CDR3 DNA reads TGTGCCAGCAGCTTAGGACTAGCTAAAGAGCAGTACTTC.

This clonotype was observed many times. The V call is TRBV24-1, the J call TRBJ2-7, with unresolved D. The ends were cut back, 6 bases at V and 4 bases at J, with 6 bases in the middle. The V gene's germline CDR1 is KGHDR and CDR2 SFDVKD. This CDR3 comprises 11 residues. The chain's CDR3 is CATSPSYEQYF. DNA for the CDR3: TGTGCCACCAGTCCCTCTTACGAGCAGTACTTC.

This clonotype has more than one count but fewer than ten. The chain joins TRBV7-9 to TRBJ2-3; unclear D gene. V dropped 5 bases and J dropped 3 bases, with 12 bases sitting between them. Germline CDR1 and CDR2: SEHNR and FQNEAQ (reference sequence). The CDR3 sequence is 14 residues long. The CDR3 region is CASSALQITDTQYF. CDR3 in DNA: TGTGCCAGCAGCGCCTTACAAATAACAGATACGCAGTATTTT. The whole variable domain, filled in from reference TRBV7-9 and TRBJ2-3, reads DTGVSQNPRHKITKRGQNVTFRCDPISEHNRLYWYRQTLGQGPEFLTYFQNEAQLEKSRLLSDRFSAERPKGSFSTLEIQRTEQGDSAMYLCASSALQITDTQYFGPGTRLTVL.

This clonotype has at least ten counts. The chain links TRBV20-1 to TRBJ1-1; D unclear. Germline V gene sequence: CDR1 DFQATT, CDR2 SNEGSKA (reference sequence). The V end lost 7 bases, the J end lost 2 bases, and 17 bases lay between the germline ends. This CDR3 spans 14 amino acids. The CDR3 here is CSGQPTWINTEAFF. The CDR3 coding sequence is TGCAGTGGGCAACCGACATGGATCAACACTGAAGCTTTCTTT.

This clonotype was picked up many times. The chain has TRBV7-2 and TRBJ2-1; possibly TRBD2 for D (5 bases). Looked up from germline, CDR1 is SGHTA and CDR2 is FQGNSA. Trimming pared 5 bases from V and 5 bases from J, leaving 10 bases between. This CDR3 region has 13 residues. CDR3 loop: CASSPPSHNEQFF. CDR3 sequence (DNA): TGTGCCAGCAGCCCCCCTAGCCACAATGAGCAGTTCTTC.

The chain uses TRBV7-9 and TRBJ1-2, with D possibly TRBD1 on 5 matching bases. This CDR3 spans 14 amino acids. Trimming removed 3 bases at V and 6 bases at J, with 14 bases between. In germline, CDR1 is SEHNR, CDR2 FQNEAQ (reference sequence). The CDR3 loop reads CASSFVQGPDGYTF. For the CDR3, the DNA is TGTGCCAGCAGCTTTGTTCAGGGACCGGATGGCTACACCTTC.

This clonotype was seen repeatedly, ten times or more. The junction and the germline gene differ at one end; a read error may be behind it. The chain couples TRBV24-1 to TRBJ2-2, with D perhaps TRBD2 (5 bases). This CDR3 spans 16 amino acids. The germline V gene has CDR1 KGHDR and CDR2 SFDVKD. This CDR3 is CATSDSRRGPTRELFF. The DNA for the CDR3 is TGTGCCACCAGTGACTCGCGCAGAGGGCCCACCCGGGAGCTGTTTTTT.

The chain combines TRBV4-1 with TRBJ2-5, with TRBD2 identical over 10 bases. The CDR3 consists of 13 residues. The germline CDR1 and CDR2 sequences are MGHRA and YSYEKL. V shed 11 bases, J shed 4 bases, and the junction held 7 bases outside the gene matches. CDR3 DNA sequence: TGCGCCGGCGAGACTAGCGGGCGAGAGACCCAGTACTTC. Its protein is CAGETSGRETQYF.

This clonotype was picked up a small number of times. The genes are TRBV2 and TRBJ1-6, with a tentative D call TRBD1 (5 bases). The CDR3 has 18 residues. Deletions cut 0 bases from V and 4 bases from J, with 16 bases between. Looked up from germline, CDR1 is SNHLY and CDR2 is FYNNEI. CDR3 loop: CASSEATHRGPYNSPLHF. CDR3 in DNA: TGTGCCAGCAGTGAAGCGACCCATCGGGGCCCATATAATTCACCCCTCCACTTT.

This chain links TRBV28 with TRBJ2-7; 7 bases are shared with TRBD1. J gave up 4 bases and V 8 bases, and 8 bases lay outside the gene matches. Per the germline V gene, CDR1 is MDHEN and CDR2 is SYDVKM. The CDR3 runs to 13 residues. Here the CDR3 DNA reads TGTGCCAGCGGGACAGACAATCCTTACGAGCAGTACTTC. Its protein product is CASGTDNPYEQYF.

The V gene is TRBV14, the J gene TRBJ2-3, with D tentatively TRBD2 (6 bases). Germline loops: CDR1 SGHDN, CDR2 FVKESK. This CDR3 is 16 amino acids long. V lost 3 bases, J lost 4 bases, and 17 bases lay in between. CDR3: CASSHRGGVWADTQYF. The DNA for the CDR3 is TGTGCCAGCAGCCACCGAGGCGGGGTTTGGGCAGATACGCAGTATTTT.

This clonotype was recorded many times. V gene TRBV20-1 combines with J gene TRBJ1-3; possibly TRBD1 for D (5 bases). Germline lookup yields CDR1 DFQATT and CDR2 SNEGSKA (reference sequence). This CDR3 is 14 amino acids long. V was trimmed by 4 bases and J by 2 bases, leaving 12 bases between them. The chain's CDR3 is CSATDTGTGNTIYF. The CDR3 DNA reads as TGCAGTGCTACCGACACAGGCACTGGAAACACCATATATTTT.

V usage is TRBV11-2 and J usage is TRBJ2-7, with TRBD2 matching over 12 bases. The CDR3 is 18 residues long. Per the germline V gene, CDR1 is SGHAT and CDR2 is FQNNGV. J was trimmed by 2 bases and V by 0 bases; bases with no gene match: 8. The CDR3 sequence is CASSLEASGRAFAYEQYF. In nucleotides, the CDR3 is TGTGCCAGCAGCTTAGAGGCTAGCGGGAGGGCGTTCGCCTACGAGCAGTACTTC.

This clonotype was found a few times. The CDR3 coding sequence is TGCGCCAGCAGCTTGGATGGCAGTTTCTCTGGAAACACCATATATTTT. It encodes CASSLDGSFSGNTIYF. The J gene is TRBJ1-3, the V gene TRBV5-1; no reliable D call. CDR1 and CDR2 (germline): SGHRS, YFSETQ. This CDR3 comprises 16 residues. V was trimmed by 0 bases and J by 0 bases, leaving 10 bases between them.

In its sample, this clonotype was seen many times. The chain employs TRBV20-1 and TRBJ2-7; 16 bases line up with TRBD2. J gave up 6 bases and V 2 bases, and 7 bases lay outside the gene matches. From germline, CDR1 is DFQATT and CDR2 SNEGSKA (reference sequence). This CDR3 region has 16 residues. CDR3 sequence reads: CSARSPGTSGRAEQYF. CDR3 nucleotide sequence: TGCAGTGCTAGAAGTCCCGGGACTAGCGGGAGGGCCGAGCAGTACTTC.

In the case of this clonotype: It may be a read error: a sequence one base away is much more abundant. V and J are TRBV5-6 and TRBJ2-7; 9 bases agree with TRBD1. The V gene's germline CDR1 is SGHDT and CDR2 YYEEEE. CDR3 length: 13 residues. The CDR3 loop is CATSGTGINEQYF. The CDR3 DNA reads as TGTGCCACCAGCGGGACAGGGATTAACGAGCAGTACTTC.

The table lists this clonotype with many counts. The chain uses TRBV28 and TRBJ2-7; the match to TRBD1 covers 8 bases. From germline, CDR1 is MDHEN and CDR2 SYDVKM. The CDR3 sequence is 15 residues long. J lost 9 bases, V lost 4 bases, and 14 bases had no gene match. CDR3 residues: CASSSSGGDVVGQYF. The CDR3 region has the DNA TGTGCCAGCAGTTCGTCAGGGGGCGACGTTGTAGGGCAGTACTTC.

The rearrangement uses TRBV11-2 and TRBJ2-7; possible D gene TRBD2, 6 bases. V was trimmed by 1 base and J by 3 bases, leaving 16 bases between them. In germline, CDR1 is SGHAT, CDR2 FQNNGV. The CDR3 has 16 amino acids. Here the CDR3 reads CASSLGLLAKFYEQYF. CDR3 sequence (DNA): TGTGCCAGCAGCTTAGGATTACTAGCAAAATTCTACGAGCAGTACTTC.

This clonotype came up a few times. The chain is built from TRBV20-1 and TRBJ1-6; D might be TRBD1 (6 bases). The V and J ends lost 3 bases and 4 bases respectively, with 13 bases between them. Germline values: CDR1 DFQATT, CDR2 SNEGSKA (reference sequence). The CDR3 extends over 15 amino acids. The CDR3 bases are TGCAGTGCTAGCGTCGGCAGGGGTTATAATTCACCCCTCCACTTT. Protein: CSASVGRGYNSPLHF.

The CDR3 sequence is CSAKDSNTGELFF. CDR3 DNA sequence: TGCAGTGCTAAGGACAGCAACACCGGGGAGCTGTTTTTT. The V and J genes are TRBV20-1 and TRBJ2-2, with D possibly matching TRBD1 (6 bases). V shed 4 bases and J shed 2 bases, with 8 bases lying between them. The length of the CDR3 is 13 residues. Per the germline V gene, CDR1 is DFQATT and CDR2 is SNEGSKA (reference sequence).

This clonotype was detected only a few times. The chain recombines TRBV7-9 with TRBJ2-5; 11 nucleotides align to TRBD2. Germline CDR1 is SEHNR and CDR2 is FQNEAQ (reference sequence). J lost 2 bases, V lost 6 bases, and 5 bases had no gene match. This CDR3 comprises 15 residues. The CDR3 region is CASRPGLAVQETQYF. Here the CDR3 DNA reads TGTGCCAGCAGACCGGGACTAGCGGTACAAGAGACCCAGTACTTC.

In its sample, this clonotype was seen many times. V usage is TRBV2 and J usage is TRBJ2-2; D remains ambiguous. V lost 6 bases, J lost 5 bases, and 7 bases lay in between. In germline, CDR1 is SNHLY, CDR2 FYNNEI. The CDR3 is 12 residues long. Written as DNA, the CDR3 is TGTGCCAGCAGACCCTTTACCGGGGAGCTGTTTTTT. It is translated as CASRPFTGELFF.